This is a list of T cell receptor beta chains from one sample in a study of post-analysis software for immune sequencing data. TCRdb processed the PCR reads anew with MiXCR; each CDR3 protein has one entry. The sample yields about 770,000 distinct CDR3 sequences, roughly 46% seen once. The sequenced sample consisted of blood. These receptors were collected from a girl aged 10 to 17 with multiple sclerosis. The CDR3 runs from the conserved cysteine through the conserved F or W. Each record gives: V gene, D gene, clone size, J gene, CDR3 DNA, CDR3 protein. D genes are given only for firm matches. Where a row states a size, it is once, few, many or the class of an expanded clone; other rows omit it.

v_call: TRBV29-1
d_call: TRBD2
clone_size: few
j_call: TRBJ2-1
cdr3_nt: TGCAGCGGACTAGCGGGATCCAACAATGAGCAGTTCTTC
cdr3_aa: CSGLAGSNNEQFF

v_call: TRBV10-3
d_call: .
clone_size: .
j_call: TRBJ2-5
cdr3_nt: TGTGCCTCGGGGGACGGGGGGACCCAGTACTTC
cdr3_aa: CASGDGGTQYF

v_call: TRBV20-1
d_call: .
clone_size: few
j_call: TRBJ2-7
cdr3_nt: TGCAGTGCTTTACTCCCGAGCTCCTACGAGCAGTACTTC
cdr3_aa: CSALLPSSYEQYF

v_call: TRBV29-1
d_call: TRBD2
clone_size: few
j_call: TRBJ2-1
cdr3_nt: TGCAGCGTTGAAGATTTGTGGGGAGGGCAATACAATGAGCAGTTCTTC
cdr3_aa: CSVEDLWGGQYNEQFF

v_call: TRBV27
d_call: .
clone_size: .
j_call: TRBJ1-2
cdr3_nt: TGTGCCAGCAGTCCCCGGGGGGCCCACTATGGCTACACCTTC
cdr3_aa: CASSPRGAHYGYTF

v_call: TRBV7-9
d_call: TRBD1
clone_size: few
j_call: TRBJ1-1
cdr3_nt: TGTGCCAGCAGCTTACCTACTGTGACAGGGCCTGAAGCTTTCTTT
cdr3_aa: CASSLPTVTGPEAFF

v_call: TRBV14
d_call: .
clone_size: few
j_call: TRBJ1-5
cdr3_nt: TGTGCCAGCAGCCAAGCGGGACGGGGTCAGCCCCAGCATTTT
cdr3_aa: CASSQAGRGQPQHF

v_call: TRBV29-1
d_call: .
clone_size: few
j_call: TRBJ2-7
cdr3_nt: TGCAGCGTTGTGAGGGCAGGGAAGGGGTACGAGCAGTACTTC
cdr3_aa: CSVVRAGKGYEQYF

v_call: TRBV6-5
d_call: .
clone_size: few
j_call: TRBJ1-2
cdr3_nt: TGTGCCAGCAGTTACGCAGGCTTCTATGGCTACACCTTC
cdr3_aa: CASSYAGFYGYTF

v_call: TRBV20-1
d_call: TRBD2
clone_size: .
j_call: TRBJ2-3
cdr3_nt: TGCAGTGCTAGACCGGGACTAGCGGGAGGGATCAGCACAGATACGCAGTATTTT
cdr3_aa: CSARPGLAGGISTDTQYF

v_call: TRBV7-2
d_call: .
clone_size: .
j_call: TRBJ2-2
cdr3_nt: TGTGCCAGCAGCCCCCTAGGCACCGGGGAGCTGTTTTTT
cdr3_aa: CASSPLGTGELFF

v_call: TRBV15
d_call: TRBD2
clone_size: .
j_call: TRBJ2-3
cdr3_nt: TGTGCCACCAGCAACCCTAATCTGACTAGCGGGAGTTATTGGGGCACAGATACGCAGTATTTT
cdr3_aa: CATSNPNLTSGSYWGTDTQYF

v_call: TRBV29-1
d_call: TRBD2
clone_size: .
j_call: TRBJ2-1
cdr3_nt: TGCAGCGTTAACCCGGGACTAGCGAACAATGAGCAGTTCTTC
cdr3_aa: CSVNPGLANNEQFF

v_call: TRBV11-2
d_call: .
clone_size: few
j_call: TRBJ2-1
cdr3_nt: TGTGCCAGCAGCTTAGGGTCACCTCACTACAATGAGCAGTTCTTC
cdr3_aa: CASSLGSPHYNEQFF

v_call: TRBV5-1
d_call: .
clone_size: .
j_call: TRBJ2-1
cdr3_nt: TGCGCCAGCGGATCGGCCACCATTGAAAATGAGCAGTTCTTC
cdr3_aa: CASGSATIENEQFF

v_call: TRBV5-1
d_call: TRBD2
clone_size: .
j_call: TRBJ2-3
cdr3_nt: TGCGCCAGCAGCCTGAGGACTAGCGGGGGCACAGATACGCAGTATTTT
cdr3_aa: CASSLRTSGGTDTQYF

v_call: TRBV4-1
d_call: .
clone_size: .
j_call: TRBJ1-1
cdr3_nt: TGCGCCAGCAGCCAAGATAACGGGGCAGGTAGGGCTGAAGCTTTCTTT
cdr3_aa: CASSQDNGAGRAEAFF

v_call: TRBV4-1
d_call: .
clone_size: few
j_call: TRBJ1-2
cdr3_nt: TGCGCCAGCAGCCACGGGGATGGCTACACCTTC
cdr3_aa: CASSHGDGYTF

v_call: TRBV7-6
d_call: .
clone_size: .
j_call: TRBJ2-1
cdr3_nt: TGTGCCAGCAGCTCCTCTGACGGCCCACAGTTCTTC
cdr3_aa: CASSSSDGPQFF

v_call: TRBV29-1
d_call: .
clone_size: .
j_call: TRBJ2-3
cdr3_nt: TGCAGCGTTCGCACAGGTGGGGCTGAAGATACGCAGTATTTT
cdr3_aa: CSVRTGGAEDTQYF

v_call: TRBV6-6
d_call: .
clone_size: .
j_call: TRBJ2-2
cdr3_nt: TGTGCCAGCAGTTACTCGTCCTATGGTCGGGCCACCGGGGAGCTGTTTTTT
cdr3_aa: CASSYSSYGRATGELFF

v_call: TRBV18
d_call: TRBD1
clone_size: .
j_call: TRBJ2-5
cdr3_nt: TGTGCCAGCTCACCACTGGGACAGAACCAAGAGACCCAGTACTTC
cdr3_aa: CASSPLGQNQETQYF

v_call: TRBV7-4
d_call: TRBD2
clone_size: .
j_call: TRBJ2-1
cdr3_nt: TGTGCCAGGGACCTCGGGGCTAGCGGGAGTAATGAGCAGTTCTTC
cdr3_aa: CARDLGASGSNEQFF

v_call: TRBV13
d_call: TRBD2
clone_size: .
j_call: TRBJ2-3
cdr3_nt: TGTGCCAGCAGCTTCGCCCCCTTCTCTAGCGGGAGTAGCACAGATACGCAGTATTTT
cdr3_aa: CASSFAPFSSGSSTDTQYF

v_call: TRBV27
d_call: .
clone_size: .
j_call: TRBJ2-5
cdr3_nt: TGTGCCAGCAGACGCCTTAACGTTGGCAGGGGAGAGGAGGAGACCCAGTACTTC
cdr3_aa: CASRRLNVGRGEEETQYF

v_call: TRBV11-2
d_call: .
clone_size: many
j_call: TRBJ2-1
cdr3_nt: TGTGCCAGCAGCTTATGGGGTAATGAGCAGTTCTTC
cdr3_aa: CASSLWGNEQFF

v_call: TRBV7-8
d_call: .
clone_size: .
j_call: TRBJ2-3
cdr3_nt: TGTGCCAGCAGCAACCGGCCTAGGATTAGCACAGATACGCAGTATTTT
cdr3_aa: CASSNRPRISTDTQYF

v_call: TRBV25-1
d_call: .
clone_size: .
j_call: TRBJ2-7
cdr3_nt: TGTGCCAGCAGCTTCCGGGCCGACGAGCAGTACTTC
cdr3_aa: CASSFRADEQYF

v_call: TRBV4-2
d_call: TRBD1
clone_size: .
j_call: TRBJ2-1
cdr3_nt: TGTGCCAGCAGCCAAGAGGGGGACAGGGGGCGAAATGAGCAGTTCTTC
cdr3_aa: CASSQEGDRGRNEQFF

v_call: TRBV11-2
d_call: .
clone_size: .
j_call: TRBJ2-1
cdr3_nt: TGTGCCAGCAGCCCCCTCACCAGGGCCAATGAGCAGTTCTTC
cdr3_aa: CASSPLTRANEQFF

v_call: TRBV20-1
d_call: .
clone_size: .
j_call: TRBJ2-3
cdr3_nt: TGCAGTTCCATGAGGGCTCCAGATACGCAGTATTTT
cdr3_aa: CSSMRAPDTQYF

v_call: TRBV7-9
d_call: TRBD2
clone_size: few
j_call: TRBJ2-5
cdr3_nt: TGTGCCAGCAGCTCCGAAGGGACTAGCGTTGAGACCCAGTACTTC
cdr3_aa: CASSSEGTSVETQYF

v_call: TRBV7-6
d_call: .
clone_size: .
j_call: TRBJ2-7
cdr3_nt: TGTGCCAGCAGCCCTACTCCAGGGTCCTACGAGCAGTACTTC
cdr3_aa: CASSPTPGSYEQYF

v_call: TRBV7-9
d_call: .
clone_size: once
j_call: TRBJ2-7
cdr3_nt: TGTGCCAGCAGCTTAGCGCTGGGAAAGGGCGACGAGCAGTACTTC
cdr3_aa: CASSLALGKGDEQYF

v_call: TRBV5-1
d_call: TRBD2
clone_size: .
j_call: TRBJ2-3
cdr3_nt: TGCGCCAGCAGCCCGTGGACTAGCGGGAGACTCACAGATACGCAGTATTTT
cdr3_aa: CASSPWTSGRLTDTQYF

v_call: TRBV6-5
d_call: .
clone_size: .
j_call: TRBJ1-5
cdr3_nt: TGTGCCAGCAGTTATAGGGACGGTCAGCCCCAGCATTTT
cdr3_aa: CASSYRDGQPQHF

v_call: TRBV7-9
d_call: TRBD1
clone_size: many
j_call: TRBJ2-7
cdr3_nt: TGTGCCAGCAGCTCGACGACAGGGACCGAGCAGTACTTC
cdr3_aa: CASSSTTGTEQYF

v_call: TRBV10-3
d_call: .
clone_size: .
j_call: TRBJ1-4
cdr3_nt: TGTGCCATCAGTGAGTCTCGGTCAGATGAAAAACGGTTTTTT
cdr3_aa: CAISESRSDEKRFF

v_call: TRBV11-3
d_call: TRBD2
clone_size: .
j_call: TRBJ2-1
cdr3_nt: TGTGCCAGCAGCTCGGGACGCCAGGGACTAGCGGGAGGGAATGAGCAGTTCTTC
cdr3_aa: CASSSGRQGLAGGNEQFF

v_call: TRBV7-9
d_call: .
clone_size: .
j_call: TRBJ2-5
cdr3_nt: TGTGCCAGCAGCCAAGACACGGCTCGGACCCAGTACTTC
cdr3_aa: CASSQDTARTQYF

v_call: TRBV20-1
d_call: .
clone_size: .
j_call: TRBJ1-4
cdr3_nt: TGCAGTGCCGACCCATGGGGAGATACTAATGAAAAACTGTTTTTT
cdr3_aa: CSADPWGDTNEKLFF

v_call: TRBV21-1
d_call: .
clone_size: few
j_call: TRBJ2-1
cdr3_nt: TGTGCCAGCAGTCAAGAGGGAATGAGCTCCTACAATGAGCAGTTCTTC
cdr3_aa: CASSQEGMSSYNEQFF

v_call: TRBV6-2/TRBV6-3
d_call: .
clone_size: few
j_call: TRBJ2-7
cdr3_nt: TGTGCCAGCAGTTCCCTACTGACTTCCATCTCTCCCTACGAGCAGTACTTC
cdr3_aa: CASSSLLTSISPYEQYF

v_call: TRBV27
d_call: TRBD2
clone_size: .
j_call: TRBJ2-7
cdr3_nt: TGTGCCAGCAGTTTGGCCGGGGGGGCGGGGTCCTACGAGCAGTACTTC
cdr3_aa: CASSLAGGAGSYEQYF

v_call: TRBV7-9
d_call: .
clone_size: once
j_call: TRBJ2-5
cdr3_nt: TGTGCCAGCAGGCCAAGGGTCGGTGAGCAGTACTTC
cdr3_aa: CASRPRVGEQYF

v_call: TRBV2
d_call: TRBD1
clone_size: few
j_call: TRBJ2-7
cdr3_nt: TGTGCCAGCACCATGCGGGACAGGACAGGGTACGAGCAGTACTTC
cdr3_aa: CASTMRDRTGYEQYF

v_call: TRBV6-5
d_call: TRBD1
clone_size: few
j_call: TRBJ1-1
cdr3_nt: TGTGCCAGCAGTTACTCTCCCGGGACAGGGGGTTTCATGAACGGTGAAGCTTTCTTT
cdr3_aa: CASSYSPGTGGFMNGEAFF

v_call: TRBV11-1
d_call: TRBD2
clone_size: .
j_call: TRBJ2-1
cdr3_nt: TGTGCCAGCAGCAATCGACTAGCGGTCTACAATGAGCAGTTCTTC
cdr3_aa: CASSNRLAVYNEQFF

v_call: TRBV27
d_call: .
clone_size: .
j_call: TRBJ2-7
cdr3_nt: TGTGCCAGCAGTCCCGGACCGAGAAACGAGCAGTACTTC
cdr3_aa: CASSPGPRNEQYF

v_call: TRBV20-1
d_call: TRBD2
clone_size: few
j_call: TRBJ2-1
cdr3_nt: TGCAGTGCTAGAGATCTAGCGGGCAATGAGCAGTTCTTC
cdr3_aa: CSARDLAGNEQFF

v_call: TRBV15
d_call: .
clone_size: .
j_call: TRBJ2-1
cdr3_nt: TGTGCCACCAGCAGAGATTATCCGTCCGGGAGTGACTACAATGAGCAGTTCTTC
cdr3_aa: CATSRDYPSGSDYNEQFF

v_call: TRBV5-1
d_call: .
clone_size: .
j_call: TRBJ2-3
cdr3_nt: TGCGCCAGCAGCCTAGAGCGGAACCCTAGCACAGATACGCAGTATTTT
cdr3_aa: CASSLERNPSTDTQYF

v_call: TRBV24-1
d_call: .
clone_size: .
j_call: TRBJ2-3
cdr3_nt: TGTGCCACCAGTGACCTAAAGACAGGACCCACAGATACGCAGTATTTT
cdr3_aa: CATSDLKTGPTDTQYF

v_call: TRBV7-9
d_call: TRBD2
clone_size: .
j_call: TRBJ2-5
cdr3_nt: TGTGCCAGCGGCAGACTAGCGGGAGGGTTTCAAGAGACCCAGTACTTC
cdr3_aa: CASGRLAGGFQETQYF

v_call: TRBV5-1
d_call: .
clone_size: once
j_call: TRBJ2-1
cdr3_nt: TGCGCCAGCAGCTTGGCCGGTAGCGGTGCTTCCTACAATGAGCAGTTCTTC
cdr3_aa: CASSLAGSGASYNEQFF

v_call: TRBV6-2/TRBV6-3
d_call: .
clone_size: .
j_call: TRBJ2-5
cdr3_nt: TGTGCCAGCAGTTATACGGGTCTGGCAGCTCAAGAGACCCAGTACTTC
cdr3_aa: CASSYTGLAAQETQYF

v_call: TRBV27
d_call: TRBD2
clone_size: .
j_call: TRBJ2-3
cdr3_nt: TGTGCCAGCAGTTTATCGCCAAGCGGGAGGGCCACAGATACGCAGTATTTT
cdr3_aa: CASSLSPSGRATDTQYF